This T cell receptor (beta chain) was profiled in a study of identifying expanded T cells in peripheral blood. Clones were sequenced by immunoSEQ multiplex PCR, and TCRdb holds only the in-frame ones, with some missing. The sample lists about 91,000 clones, roughly 86% seen once, with about 4.2% in the top ten. Study-wide findings and caveats: Clone count variance between approximately 2-week samples rose with total template count. Technical replicates showed roughly 1.2 changed clones; two weeks 15 to 20; four weeks 19.

During the collection period, no donor immune events like infections were recorded. This clone was seen only once. Its antigen is undetermined. This CDR3 is built from 15 residues. The J segment lost 5 bases and the V segment lost 4 bases, leaving 5 bases of the junction unmatched. Germline CDR1 SGHRS, CDR2 YFSETQ. The receptor's source is a person between 18 and 70 years old in good health. Sequenced material: blood. The chain recombines TRBV5-1 with TRBJ1-6; 8 nucleotides align to TRBD1. CDR3 amino acids: CASSQPGQDNSPLHF. The CDR3 nucleotides are TGCGCCAGCAGCCAACCGGGACAGGATAATTCACCCCTCCACTTT.